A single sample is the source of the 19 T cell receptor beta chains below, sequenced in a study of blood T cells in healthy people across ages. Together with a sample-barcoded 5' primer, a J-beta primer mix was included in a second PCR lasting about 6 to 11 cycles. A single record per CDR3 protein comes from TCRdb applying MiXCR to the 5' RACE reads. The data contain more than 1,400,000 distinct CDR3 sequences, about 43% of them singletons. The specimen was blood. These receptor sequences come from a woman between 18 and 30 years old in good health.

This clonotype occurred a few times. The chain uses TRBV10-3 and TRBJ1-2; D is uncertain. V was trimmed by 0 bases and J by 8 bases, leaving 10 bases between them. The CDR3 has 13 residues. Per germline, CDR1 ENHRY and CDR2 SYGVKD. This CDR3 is CAISESVGGGYTF. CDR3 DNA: TGTGCCATCAGTGAGTCGGTCGGTGGGGGCTACACCTTC.

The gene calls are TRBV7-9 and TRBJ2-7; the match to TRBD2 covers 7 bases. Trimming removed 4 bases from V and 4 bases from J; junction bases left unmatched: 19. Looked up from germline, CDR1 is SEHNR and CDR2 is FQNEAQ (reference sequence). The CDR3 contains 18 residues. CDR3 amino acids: CASSSIIRISGNYYEQYF. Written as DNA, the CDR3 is TGTGCCAGCAGCTCCATCATACGAATCAGCGGGAACTATTACGAGCAGTACTTC.

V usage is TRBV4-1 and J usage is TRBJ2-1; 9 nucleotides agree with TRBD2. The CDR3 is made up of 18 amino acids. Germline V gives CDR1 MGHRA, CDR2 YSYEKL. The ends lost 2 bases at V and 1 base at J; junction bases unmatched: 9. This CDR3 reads CASSQWVAGATSYNEQFF. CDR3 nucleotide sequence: TGCGCCAGCAGCCAATGGGTAGCGGGGGCCACATCCTACAATGAGCAGTTCTTC.

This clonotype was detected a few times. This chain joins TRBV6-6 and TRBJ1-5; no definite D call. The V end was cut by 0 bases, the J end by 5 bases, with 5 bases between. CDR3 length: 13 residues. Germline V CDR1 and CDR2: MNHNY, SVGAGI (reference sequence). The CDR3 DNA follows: TGTGCCAGCAGTTACTCGGGAGATCAGCCCCAGCATTTT. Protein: CASSYSGDQPQHF.

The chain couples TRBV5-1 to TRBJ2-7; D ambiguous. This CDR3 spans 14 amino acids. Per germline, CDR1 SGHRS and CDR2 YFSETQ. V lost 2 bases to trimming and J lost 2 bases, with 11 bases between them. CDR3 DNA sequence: TGCGCCAGCAGCTTCGAAGGGTTCACCTACGAGCAGTACTTC. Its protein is CASSFEGFTYEQYF.

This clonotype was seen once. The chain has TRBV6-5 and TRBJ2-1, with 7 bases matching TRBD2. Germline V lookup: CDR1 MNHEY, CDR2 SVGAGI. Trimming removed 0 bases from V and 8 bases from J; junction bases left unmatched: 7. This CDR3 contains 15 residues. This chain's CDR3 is CASSYSSGAWDEQFF. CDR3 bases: TGTGCCAGCAGTTACTCGAGCGGGGCTTGGGATGAGCAGTTCTTC.

This CDR3 reads CASSLTSGVGGYTF. The CDR3 DNA is TGTGCCAGCAGCTTAACCTCAGGGGTTGGGGGCTACACCTTC. This chain connects TRBV7-8 to TRBJ1-2; a weak D match, TRBD1 (6 bases). The V end lost 2 bases, the J end lost 8 bases, and 15 bases lay between the germline ends. This CDR3 contains 14 residues. Germline loops: CDR1 SGHVS, CDR2 FQNEAQ.

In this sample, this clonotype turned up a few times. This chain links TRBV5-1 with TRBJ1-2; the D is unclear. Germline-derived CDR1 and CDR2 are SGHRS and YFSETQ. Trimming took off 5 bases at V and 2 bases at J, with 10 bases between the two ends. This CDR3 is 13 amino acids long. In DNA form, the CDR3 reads TGCGCCAGCAGAATTGAGAGCAACTATGGCTACACCTTC. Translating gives CASRIESNYGYTF.

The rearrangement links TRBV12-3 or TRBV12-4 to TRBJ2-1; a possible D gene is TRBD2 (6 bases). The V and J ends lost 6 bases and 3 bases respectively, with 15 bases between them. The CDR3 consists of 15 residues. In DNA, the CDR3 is TGTGCCAGCAGCTCTCTCCCTAGCGACTACAATGAGCAGTTCTTC. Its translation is CASSSLPSDYNEQFF.

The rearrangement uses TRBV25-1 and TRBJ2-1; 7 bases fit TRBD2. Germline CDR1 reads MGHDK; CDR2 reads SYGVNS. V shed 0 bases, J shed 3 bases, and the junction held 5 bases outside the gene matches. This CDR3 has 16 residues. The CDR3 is CASSEYEAGDYNEQFF. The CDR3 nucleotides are TGTGCCAGCAGTGAATATGAGGCGGGAGACTACAATGAGCAGTTCTTC.

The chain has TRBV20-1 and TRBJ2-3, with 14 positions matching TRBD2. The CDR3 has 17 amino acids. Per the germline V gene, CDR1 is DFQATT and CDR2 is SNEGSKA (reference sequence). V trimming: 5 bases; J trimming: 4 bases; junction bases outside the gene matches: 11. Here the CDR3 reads CSAPEMGLAGVADTQYF. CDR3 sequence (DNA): TGCAGTGCTCCCGAAATGGGACTAGCGGGAGTGGCAGATACGCAGTATTTT.

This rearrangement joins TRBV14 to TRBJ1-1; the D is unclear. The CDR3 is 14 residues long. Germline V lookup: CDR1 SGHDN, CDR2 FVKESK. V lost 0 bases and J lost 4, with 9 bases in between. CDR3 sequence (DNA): TGTGCCAGCAGCCAAGACCTAGGGAGCACTGAAGCTTTCTTT. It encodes CASSQDLGSTEAFF.

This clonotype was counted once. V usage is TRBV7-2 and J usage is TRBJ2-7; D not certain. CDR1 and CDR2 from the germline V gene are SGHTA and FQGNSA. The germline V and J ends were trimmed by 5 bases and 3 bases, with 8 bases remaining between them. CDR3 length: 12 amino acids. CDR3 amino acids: CTSSPENYEQYF. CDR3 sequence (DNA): TGTACCAGCAGCCCAGAAAACTACGAGCAGTACTTC.

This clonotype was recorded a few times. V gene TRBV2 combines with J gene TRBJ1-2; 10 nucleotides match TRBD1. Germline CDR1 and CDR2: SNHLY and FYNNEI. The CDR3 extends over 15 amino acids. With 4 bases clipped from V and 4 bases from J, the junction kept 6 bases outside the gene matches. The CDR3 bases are TGTGCCAGCAGTGCCAGGACAGGGGGAGTCTATGGCTACACCTTC. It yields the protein CASSARTGGVYGYTF.

The CDR3 coding sequence is TGTGCCAGCACCTACGACAGGAACTCCTACAATGAGCAGTACTTC. Translating it yields CASTYDRNSYNEQYF. The chain carries TRBV7-9 and TRBJ2-1, with D perhaps TRBD1 (6 bases). The J call is doubtful: the DNA matches TRBJ2-7 better. The CDR3 spans 15 residues. Germline CDR1 SEHNR, CDR2 FQNEAQ (reference sequence).

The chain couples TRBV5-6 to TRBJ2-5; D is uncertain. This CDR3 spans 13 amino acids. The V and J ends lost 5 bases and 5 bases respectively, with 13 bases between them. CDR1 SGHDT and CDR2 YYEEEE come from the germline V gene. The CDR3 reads CASRPNPDETQYF. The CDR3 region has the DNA TGTGCCAGCAGACCTAACCCAGACGAGACCCAGTACTTC. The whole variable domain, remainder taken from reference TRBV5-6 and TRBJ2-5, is DAGVTQSPTHLIKTRGQQVTLRCSPKSGHDTVSWYQQALGQGPQFIFQYYEEEERQRGNFPDRFSGHQFPNYSSELNVNALLLGDSALYLCASRPNPDETQYFGPGTRLLVL.

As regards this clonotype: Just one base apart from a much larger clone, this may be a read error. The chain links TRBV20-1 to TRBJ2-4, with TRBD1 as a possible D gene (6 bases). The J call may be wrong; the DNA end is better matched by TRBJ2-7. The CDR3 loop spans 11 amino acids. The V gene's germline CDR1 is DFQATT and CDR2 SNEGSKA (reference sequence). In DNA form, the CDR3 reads TGCAGTGCACCGGACAGTTGCGAGCAGTACTTC. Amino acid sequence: CSAPDSCEQYF.

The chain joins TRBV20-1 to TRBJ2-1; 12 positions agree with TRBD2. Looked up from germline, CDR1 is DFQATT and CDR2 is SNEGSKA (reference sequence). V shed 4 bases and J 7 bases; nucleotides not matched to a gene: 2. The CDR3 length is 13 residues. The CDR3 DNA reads TGCAGTGCTACTAGCGGGGGGGTAAATGAGCAGTTCTTC. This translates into CSATSGGVNEQFF.

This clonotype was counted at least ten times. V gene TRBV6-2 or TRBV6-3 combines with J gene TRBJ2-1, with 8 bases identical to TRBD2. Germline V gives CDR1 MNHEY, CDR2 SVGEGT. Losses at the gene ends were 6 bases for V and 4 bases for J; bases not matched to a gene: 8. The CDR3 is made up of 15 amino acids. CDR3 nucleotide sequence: TGTGCCAGCAGCCAAATAGCGGGACCGTACAATGAGCAGTTCTTC. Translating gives CASSQIAGPYNEQFF.